The clone carrying this TCR beta chain was seen just once. Its target is not known. Sequencing used immunoSEQ multiplex PCR; TCRdb keeps in-frame clones, though not all of them. The table includes about 58,000 clones, under 95% detected once. The patients all showed relapse after autologous stem cell transplantation, while their brentuximab vedotin exposure varied. Best response was recorded as complete response, partial response or progressive disease. The entry originates in a study of PD-1 blockade in classical Hodgkin lymphoma. General study results and limits: With respect to the repertoire differences, their causes, possibly disease activity or prior therapy, remain undefined. It was reported that newly diagnosed patients had less baseline TCR diversity than healthy donors.

Deletions cut 2 bases from V and 2 bases from J, with 12 bases between. Germline V gives CDR1 SEHNR, CDR2 FQNEAQ (reference sequence). This CDR3 is 15 amino acids long. The specimen comprised peripheral blood mononuclear cells (PBMCs), sampled before the second cycle of nivolumab. The genes are TRBV7-9 and TRBJ1-1; D is unresolved. The sequence was obtained from a human donor with classical Hodgkin lymphoma. The CDR3 sequence: CASSLPYFENTEAFF. The DNA of the CDR3 is TGTGCCAGCAGCTTACCATACTTTGAAAACACTGAAGCTTTCTTT.